These 29 T cell receptor beta chains originate from one sample sequenced in a study of cytomegalovirus exposure and HLA in healthy donors. PCR used 60 Vbeta primers and 13 Jbeta primers. Using immunoSEQ multiplex PCR, the repertoire was profiled, and TCRdb retains in-frame clones only, with some absent. The sample yields 95,000 to 150,000 clones, 8% to 11% seen once. Sequencing used PBMCs. All receptors derive from a woman younger than 30 in good health and CMV-seropositive.

This clone was picked up a small number of times. The V call is TRBV7-2, the J call TRBJ2-5, with TRBD1 as a possible D gene (6 bases). The CDR3 is made up of 17 amino acids. Trimming shortened V by 0 bases and J by 9 bases, and 23 bases separated the two germline ends. From germline, CDR1 is SGHTA and CDR2 FQGNSA. CDR3 DNA sequence: TGTGCCAGCAGCTTAGCCGGAGTTGGGGGCGATTTGGCGGCCCAGTACTTC. This gives the protein CASSLAGVGGDLAAQYF.

In this sample, this clone turned up a few times. Mismatch with germline at one junction end may stem from a read error. This chain links TRBV7-8 with TRBJ2-1; possibly TRBD2 for D (5 bases). Germline CDR1 SGHVS, CDR2 FQNEAQ. This CDR3 has 15 residues. In nucleotides, the CDR3 is TGTACCAGCAGCCCACGGTATGGGCCGGGGAATGAGCAGTTCTTC. It codes for CTSSPRYGPGNEQFF.

This clone was observed a few times. V gene TRBV7-8 combines with J gene TRBJ2-1, with unresolved D. Trimming pared 0 bases from V and 9 bases from J, leaving 18 bases between. This CDR3 is built from 16 residues. Germline V lookup: CDR1 SGHVS, CDR2 FQNEAQ. The DNA of the CDR3 is TGTGCCAGCAGCTTAGCCACAGCATGGCCGGCAAGTGAGCAGTTCTTC. It encodes CASSLATAWPASEQFF.

The table lists this clone with a few counts. This chain joins TRBV14 and TRBJ2-3, with a possible D match to TRBD2 (6 bases). The V gene lost 1 base and the J gene lost 2 bases, with 7 bases spanning the gap. The CDR3 extends over 14 amino acids. Germline CDR1 SGHDN, CDR2 FVKESK. As DNA, the CDR3 is TGTGCCAGCAGCCAAGGGGGGGTCACAGATACGCAGTATTTT. It specifies CASSQGGVTDTQYF.

This clone was seen more than once but under ten times. This sequence joins TRBV2 and TRBJ2-1, with 15 bases matching TRBD2. The germline V gene encodes CDR1 SNHLY and CDR2 FYNNEI. V dropped 6 bases and J dropped 5; count of bases not matched to a gene: 14. CDR3 length: 19 residues. In nucleotides, the CDR3 is TGTGCCAGCAGCCCCACGGGACTAGCGGGAGGAAAGGGGCACAATGAGCAGTTCTTC. Residues: CASSPTGLAGGKGHNEQFF. Filled out from reference TRBV2 and TRBJ2-1, the complete variable domain reads EPEVTQTPSHQVTQMGQEVILRCVPISNHLYFYWYRQILGQKVEFLVSFYNNEISEKSEIFDDQFSVERPDGSNFTLKIRSTKLEDSAMYFCASSPTGLAGGKGHNEQFFGPGTRLTVL.

The table lists this clone with a few counts. The DNA for the CDR3 is TGTGCCAGCAGTACACATAATCAGCCCCAGCATTTT. As protein: CASSTHNQPQHF. The chain has TRBV6-1 and TRBJ1-5, with D unresolved. V was shortened by 5 bases and J by 4 bases, with 6 bases between the two germline ends. CDR3 length: 12 residues. Germline V gene lookup returns CDR1 MNHNS and CDR2 SASEGT.

The chain carries TRBV6-1 and TRBJ1-1; tentatively, D is TRBD1 (5 bases). Germline CDR1 MNHNS, CDR2 SASEGT. Trimming took off 1 base at V and 2 bases at J, with 8 bases between the two ends. The CDR3 contains 14 residues. The DNA of the CDR3 is TGTGCCAGCAGTGAAGTCAGGGAAAACACTGAAGCTTTCTTT. This encodes CASSEVRENTEAFF.

The chain recombines TRBV7-9 with TRBJ1-2; TRBD1 matches 8 bases. V was clipped by 6 bases and J by 6 bases; unmatched bases: 6. This CDR3 is built from 13 residues. Germline assignment: CDR1 SEHNR and CDR2 FQNEAQ (reference sequence). The CDR3 DNA follows: TGTGCCAGCAGAGACAGGGGTGGGGATGGCTACACCTTC. Its protein product is CASRDRGGDGYTF.

This clone was counted a few times. The J gene is TRBJ2-7, the V gene TRBV4-1; no clear D. The CDR3 loop spans 15 amino acids. Deletions cut 4 bases from V and 0 bases from J, with 13 bases between. The germline V gene encodes CDR1 MGHRA and CDR2 YSYEKL. CDR3 loop: CASSLGLISSYEQYF. The CDR3 nucleotides read TGCGCCAGCAGCCTTGGTTTGATTAGCTCCTACGAGCAGTACTTC.

The chain is built from TRBV6-1 and TRBJ2-3; tentative D call: TRBD2 (6 bases). CDR1 is MNHNS, CDR2 SASEGT, per germline. This CDR3 region has 16 residues. V lost 3 bases and J lost 8, with 21 bases in between. The CDR3 loop is CASSDPGSWEWGTQYF. The CDR3 DNA follows: TGTGCCAGCAGTGACCCCGGGAGCTGGGAATGGGGTACGCAGTATTTT.

This clone has just a few counts. This chain links TRBV6-1 with TRBJ2-2, with unresolved D. This CDR3 is 12 amino acids long. With 8 bases removed from V and 5 bases from J, the gap between germline ends came to 9 bases. Germline V gives CDR1 MNHNS, CDR2 SASEGT. CDR3 loop: CASSIMTGELFF. The CDR3 DNA reads as TGTGCCAGCTCCATCATGACCGGGGAGCTGTTTTTT.

The CDR3 sequence is CATLTGRGIGTQYF. The CDR3 DNA sequence: TGTGCCACCCTAACCGGCAGGGGAATCGGTACGCAGTATTTT. The chain combines TRBV6-1 with TRBJ2-3; D is perhaps TRBD1 (6 bases). With 10 bases removed from V and 8 bases from J, the gap between germline ends came to 22 bases. The germline V gene has CDR1 MNHNS and CDR2 SASEGT. This CDR3 is built from 14 residues.

The chain carries TRBV9 and TRBJ2-1, with TRBD2 matching 10 bases. The germline V gene has CDR1 SGDLS and CDR2 YYNGEE. The J segment lost 4 bases and the V segment lost 3 bases, leaving 4 bases of the junction unmatched. This CDR3 has 15 amino acids. The DNA of the CDR3 is TGTGCCAGCAGCGGAACTAGCGGGATTTACAATGAGCAGTTCTTC. This gives the protein CASSGTSGIYNEQFF. Combining the CDR3 with reference TRBV9 and TRBJ2-1 gives the whole variable domain DSGVTQTPKHLITATGQRVTLRCSPRSGDLSVYWYQQSLDQGLQFLIQYYNGEERAKGNILERFSAQQFPDLHSELNLSSLELGDSALYFCASSGTSGIYNEQFFGPGTRLTVL.

This clone has just a few counts. This sequence joins TRBV19 and TRBJ2-1, with 10 bases aligning to TRBD2. With 5 bases clipped from V and 9 bases from J, the junction kept 16 bases outside the gene matches. Per germline, CDR1 LNHDA and CDR2 SQIVND (reference sequence). The CDR3 runs 17 residues. CDR3 in amino acids: CASSPSAGGPTMAEQFF. DNA for the CDR3: TGTGCCAGTAGTCCCTCAGCGGGAGGGCCGACTATGGCTGAGCAGTTCTTC.

A few counts support this clone. V is TRBV28 and J is TRBJ1-2; D gene unclear. CDR1 is MDHEN and CDR2 is SYDVKM in the germline V gene. The CDR3 contains 11 residues. V lost 3 bases and J lost 4, with 3 bases in between. CDR3 in DNA: TGTGCCAGCAGTTTTATCTATGGCTACACCTTC. Its translation is CASSFIYGYTF.

This clone was counted a few times. This chain joins TRBV6-1 and TRBJ1-6, with 8 bases identical to TRBD1. Germline V lookup: CDR1 MNHNS, CDR2 SASEGT. The ends lost 7 bases at V and 2 bases at J; junction bases unmatched: 4. The CDR3 length is 15 residues. CDR3 sequence: CASKDRVTYNSPLHF. CDR3 sequence (DNA): TGTGCCAGCAAGGACAGGGTCACCTATAATTCACCCCTCCACTTT.

The rearrangement links TRBV7-9 to TRBJ2-6; D is possibly TRBD1 (5 bases). V lost 5 bases, J lost 4 bases, and 9 bases lay in between. Germline V gene data show CDR1 as SEHNR and CDR2 as FQNEAQ (reference sequence). The CDR3 consists of 14 residues. This CDR3 reads CASSQTEGANVLTF. In nucleotides, the CDR3 is TGTGCCAGCAGCCAGACAGAAGGGGCCAACGTCCTGACTTTC.

This clone has just a few counts. V is TRBV2 and J is TRBJ2-1; TRBD2 matches 11 bases. The CDR3 extends over 18 amino acids. Germline V gene sequence: CDR1 SNHLY, CDR2 FYNNEI. J lost 5 bases, V lost 7 bases, and 16 bases had no gene match. CDR3 coding DNA: TGTGCCAGCAACCTCGGATGGCCACTAGCGGGAGCCGACAATGAGCAGTTCTTC. Protein sequence: CASNLGWPLAGADNEQFF.

Details on this clone: At one end, the junction sequence differs from germline, possibly due to a read error. This rearrangement joins TRBV29-1 to TRBJ2-5; TRBD1 agrees at 8 bases. CDR1 and CDR2 from the germline V gene are SQVTM and ANQGSEA. The CDR3 has 13 residues. The CDR3 loop reads CSVGAGGQKTQYF. For the CDR3, the DNA is TGCAGCGTGGGTGCAGGGGGCCAAAAGACCCAGTACTTC.

V and J are TRBV2 and TRBJ1-4, with a weak D call TRBD1 (5 bases). Germline lookup yields CDR1 SNHLY and CDR2 FYNNEI. The V end was cut by 0 bases, the J end by 8 bases, with 13 bases between. This CDR3 contains 15 residues. The CDR3 DNA reads as TGTGCCAGCAGTGAAGCGCTTCAGGGCCTAGAAAAACTGTTTTTT. Protein: CASSEALQGLEKLFF.

The chain carries TRBV4-1 and TRBJ1-1; D not resolved. Trimming took off 3 bases at V and 5 bases at J, with 7 bases between the two ends. In germline, CDR1 is MGHRA, CDR2 YSYEKL. This CDR3 has 12 amino acids. The CDR3 region has the DNA TGCGCCAGCAGCCAGGAGAAAACTGAAGCTTTCTTT. It is translated as CASSQEKTEAFF.

This clone was seen a handful of times. This rearrangement joins TRBV11-2 to TRBJ2-7, with 11 bases aligning to TRBD2. CDR1 is SGHAT and CDR2 is FQNNGV in the germline V gene. V dropped 2 bases and J dropped 7; count of bases not matched to a gene: 4. The CDR3 spans 14 residues. CDR3 sequence reads: CASSLSTSGTEQYF. DNA of the CDR3: TGTGCCAGCAGCTTATCGACTAGCGGGACTGAGCAGTACTTC.

V usage is TRBV7-3 and J usage is TRBJ2-1; D is undetermined. The CDR3 loop spans 16 amino acids. Per germline, CDR1 SGHTA and CDR2 FQGTGA. V was cut by 5 bases and J by 3 bases, with 17 bases left in between. This chain's CDR3 is CASSVSEIGSYNEQFF. In nucleotides, the CDR3 is TGTGCCAGCAGCGTCTCCGAAATTGGTAGCTACAATGAGCAGTTCTTC.

This clone was seen a few times. V is TRBV4-1 and J is TRBJ2-2, with D maybe TRBD2 (5 bases). The CDR3 has 17 residues. V gave up 3 bases and J gave up 3 bases, with 17 bases separating them. Germline V gene sequence: CDR1 MGHRA, CDR2 YSYEKL. The CDR3 coding sequence is TGCGCCAGCAGCCAGACGACACTCGGACTTTACACCGGGGAGCTGTTTTTT. Translating gives CASSQTTLGLYTGELFF.

This clone was found a few times. The V and J genes are TRBV6-1 and TRBJ2-3, with a weak D call TRBD1 (5 bases). Trimming left V 0 bases short and J 1 base short, with 11 bases between. The CDR3 is 16 amino acids. Germline CDR1 is MNHNS and CDR2 is SASEGT. CDR3 coding DNA: TGTGCCAGCAGTGAAGCGCAGGGTCTCGGCACAGATACGCAGTATTTT. Translated: CASSEAQGLGTDTQYF.

This clone has just a few counts. V usage is TRBV29-1 and J usage is TRBJ1-2; TRBD1 aligns across 9 bases. There are 14 residues in the CDR3. CDR1 SQVTM and CDR2 ANQGSEA come from the germline V gene. V dropped 7 bases and J dropped 8; count of bases not matched to a gene: 14. The CDR3 loop is CSAGSGTGLGGYTF. CDR3 nucleotide sequence: TGCAGCGCAGGATCCGGGACAGGGCTGGGCGGCTACACCTTC.

J is TRBJ2-7 and V is TRBV6-5; TRBD2 is a possible D gene (5 bases). This CDR3 has 14 amino acids. Trimming pared 0 bases from V and 0 bases from J, leaving 6 bases between. The germline V gene encodes CDR1 MNHEY and CDR2 SVGAGI. The CDR3 sequence: CASSYSGSSYEQYF. The DNA for the CDR3 is TGTGCCAGCAGTTACTCAGGGAGCTCCTACGAGCAGTACTTC.

The chain uses TRBV7-6 and TRBJ2-7; 7 bases fit TRBD2. Trimming removed 0 bases from V and 6 bases from J; junction bases left unmatched: 2. The germline V gene has CDR1 SGHVS and CDR2 FNYEAQ. There are 13 residues in the CDR3. The chain's CDR3 is CASSLASGGEQYF. CDR3 coding DNA: TGTGCCAGCAGCTTAGCTTCGGGGGGCGAGCAGTACTTC.

This clone was observed a few times. The V and J genes are TRBV5-6 and TRBJ1-2; 8 nucleotides agree with TRBD1. Germline CDR1 reads SGHDT; CDR2 reads YYEEEE. The CDR3 contains 14 residues. Losses at the gene ends were 4 bases for V and 3 bases for J; bases not matched to a gene: 5. For the CDR3, the DNA is TGTGCCAGCAGCGATGAACAGGGGGACTATGGCTACACCTTC. Translated: CASSDEQGDYGYTF.